This entry lists 32 T cell receptor beta chains sequenced from one sample in a study of blood T cell repertoires in COVID-19. Profiling relied on immunoSEQ multiplex PCR, and the TCRdb table lists in-frame clones only, not all of them. The sample consists of fewer than 250,000 clones, 88% of them appearing once. The sequencing sample was made of peripheral blood. The receptors were gathered from a man between 65 and 80 years old with acute or convalescent COVID-19.

The CDR3 DNA is TGTGCCACCTCCGGGAGGGGACTAGCGGGAGATCTAGGGGAGACCCAGTACTTC. Its protein is CATSGRGLAGDLGETQYF. The chain combines TRBV15 with TRBJ2-5; 14 nucleotides match TRBD2. Germline loops: CDR1 LNHNV, CDR2 YYDKDF (reference sequence). The CDR3 consists of 18 residues. V was pared by 8 bases and J by 5 bases, with 16 bases of the junction left unmatched.

This chain joins TRBV6-4 and TRBJ2-1, with 12 bases lining up with TRBD1. Trimming at V came to 6 bases and at J to 7 bases, leaving 4 bases not matched to a gene. CDR1 and CDR2 (germline): MRHNA, SNTAGT. This CDR3 contains 14 residues. CDR3 sequence reads: CASSRDRGQNEQFF. The CDR3 DNA reads TGTGCCAGCAGCCGGGACAGGGGGCAGAATGAGCAGTTCTTC.

The rearrangement joins TRBV6-2 or TRBV6-3 to TRBJ1-6; the match to TRBD1 covers 9 bases. Trimming at V came to 5 bases and at J to 7 bases, leaving 9 bases not matched to a gene. CDR1 and CDR2 from the germline V gene are MNHEY and SVGEGT. The CDR3 is 16 amino acids. This CDR3 reads CASSQRLTGGNSPLHF. The CDR3 nucleotides are TGTGCCAGCAGTCAGCGCCTGACAGGGGGAAATTCACCCCTCCACTTT.

The genes are TRBV9 and TRBJ2-1; tentative D call: TRBD2 (5 bases). CDR1 SGDLS and CDR2 YYNGEE come from the germline V gene. V was clipped by 0 bases and J by 4 bases, with 14 bases between them. There are 16 residues in the CDR3. The CDR3 loop reads CASSVGGRPDYNEQFF. CDR3 nucleotide sequence: TGTGCCAGCAGCGTAGGAGGGAGACCCGATTACAATGAGCAGTTCTTC.

J is TRBJ2-2 and V is TRBV5-1, with 7 bases fitting TRBD1. After removal of 4 bases from V and 5 bases from J, the junction contained 11 bases not matched to a gene. Germline CDR1 reads SGHRS; CDR2 reads YFSETQ. CDR3 length: 16 amino acids. The CDR3 here is CASSDPGTVRTGELFF. The CDR3 nucleotides read TGCGCCAGCAGCGATCCCGGGACAGTGAGAACCGGGGAGCTGTTTTTT. The whole variable domain, remainder taken from reference TRBV5-1 and TRBJ2-2, is KAGVTQTPRYLIKTRGQQVTLSCSPISGHRSVSWYQQTPGQGLQFLFEYFSETQRNKGNFPGRFSGRQFSNSRSEMNVSTLELGDSALYLCASSDPGTVRTGELFFGEGSRLTVL.

The rearrangement joins TRBV5-5 to TRBJ2-2, with a weak D call TRBD1 (5 bases). Germline V CDR1 and CDR2: SGHKS, YYEKEE (reference sequence). Trimming cost V 4 bases and J 4 bases, with 11 bases left between them. This CDR3 region has 14 residues. Here the CDR3 reads CASSRLQVTGELFF. CDR3 DNA: TGTGCCAGCAGCCGTCTACAGGTCACCGGGGAGCTGTTTTTT.

This clone was picked up one time. The chain carries TRBV7-2 and TRBJ2-6; no firm D call. CDR1 and CDR2 from the germline V gene are SGHTA and FQGNSA. This CDR3 contains 15 residues. Trimming pared 1 base from V and 0 bases from J, leaving 4 bases between. CDR3 DNA sequence: TGTGCCAGCAGCTTAGGGCCCTCTGGGGCCAACGTCCTGACTTTC. Translation: CASSLGPSGANVLTF. The full variable domain, its missing parts supplied by reference TRBV7-2 and TRBJ2-6, is GAGVSQSPSNKVTEKGKDVELRCDPISGHTALYWYRQSLGQGLEFLIYFQGNSAPDKSGLPSDRFSAERTGGSVSTLTIQRTQQEDSAVYLCASSLGPSGANVLTFGAGSRLTVL.

This sequence joins TRBV28 and TRBJ1-2; D uncertain. The CDR3 is 11 amino acids. Trimming shortened V by 7 bases and J by 4 bases, and 7 bases separated the two germline ends. Germline assignment: CDR1 MDHEN and CDR2 SYDVKM. Here the CDR3 DNA reads TGTGCCAGCATGAACTTCTATGGCTACACCTTC. Amino acid sequence: CASMNFYGYTF.

V is TRBV3-1 (or the pseudogene TRBV3-2) and J is TRBJ2-7, with D possibly being TRBD2 (5 bases). The CDR3 length is 14 residues. The V and J ends lost 1 base and 1 base respectively, with 8 bases between them. The germline V gene has CDR1 LGHDT and CDR2 YNNKEL (reference sequence). CDR3 loop: CASSQGQRSYEQYF. CDR3 nucleotides: TGTGCCAGCAGCCAAGGCCAGCGGTCCTACGAGCAGTACTTC.

CDR3 nucleotides: TGTGCCAGCAGCGGCGCGGGACTGACGAACACCGGGGAGCTGTTTTTT. This codes for CASSGAGLTNTGELFF. This chain links TRBV9 with TRBJ2-2; D possibly corresponds to TRBD2 (6 bases). The V gene lost 3 bases and the J gene lost 0 bases, with 12 bases spanning the gap. The CDR3 is 16 residues long. CDR1 is SGDLS and CDR2 is YYNGEE in the germline V gene.

V and J are TRBV11-2 and TRBJ2-7; tentatively, D is TRBD2 (6 bases). V gave up 3 bases and J gave up 0 bases, with 18 bases separating them. This CDR3 comprises 17 residues. The germline gives CDR1 SGHAT, CDR2 FQNNGV. The CDR3 reads CASSFRYEVGSSYEQYF. CDR3 sequence (DNA): TGTGCCAGCAGCTTCCGATACGAGGTCGGGAGCTCCTACGAGCAGTACTTC.

The chain carries TRBV5-6 and TRBJ1-2; tentatively, D is TRBD1 (6 bases). The germline V gene encodes CDR1 SGHDT and CDR2 YYEEEE. The CDR3 is 12 amino acids. Between the trimmed V and J ends, which lost 4 bases and 5 bases, there was a span of 9 bases. For the CDR3, the DNA is TGTGCCAGCAGCGTTACAGGGTATGGCTACACCTTC. This codes for CASSVTGYGYTF.

The chain carries TRBV7-2 and TRBJ2-1; no definite D call. Germline lookup yields CDR1 SGHTA and CDR2 FQGNSA. The CDR3 spans 13 residues. V lost 7 bases and J 0 bases, leaving 7 bases between the germline ends. The CDR3 region is CASKRNSYNEQFF. Here the CDR3 DNA reads TGTGCCAGCAAGCGTAACTCCTACAATGAGCAGTTCTTC. Full variable domain (remainder filled in from reference TRBV7-2 and TRBJ2-1): GAGVSQSPSNKVTEKGKDVELRCDPISGHTALYWYRQSLGQGLEFLIYFQGNSAPDKSGLPSDRFSAERTGGSVSTLTIQRTQQEDSAVYLCASKRNSYNEQFFGPGTRLTVL.

This sequence joins TRBV19 and TRBJ1-2, with 9 positions matching TRBD1. The CDR3 is made up of 19 amino acids. Germline CDR1 and CDR2: LNHDA and SQIVND (reference sequence). J lost 4 bases, V lost 1 base, and 16 bases had no gene match. CDR3 residues: CASSIVGAGQGEGSYGYTF. As DNA, the CDR3 is TGTGCCAGTAGTATAGTCGGCGCGGGACAGGGTGAGGGTAGCTATGGCTACACCTTC.

The gene calls are TRBV19 and TRBJ2-1; D unclear. The CDR3 runs to 16 residues. Trimming took off 0 bases at V and 2 bases at J, with 11 bases between the two ends. Germline V gene data show CDR1 as LNHDA and CDR2 as SQIVND (reference sequence). Here the CDR3 DNA reads TGTGCCAGTAGTATAGAAGCTTCTAGGACCTACAATGAGCAGTTCTTC. Protein sequence: CASSIEASRTYNEQFF. The entire variable domain, with the rest obtained from reference TRBV19 and TRBJ2-1, is as follows: DGGITQSPKYLFRKEGQNVTLSCEQNLNHDAMYWYRQDPGQGLRLIYYSQIVNDFQKGDIAEGYSVSREKKESFPLTVTSAQKNPTAFYLCASSIEASRTYNEQFFGPGTRLTVL.

The V gene is TRBV15, the J gene TRBJ1-1; a weak D match, TRBD1 (6 bases). The CDR3 has 15 residues. Trimming cost V 3 bases and J 4 bases, with 15 bases left between them. The V gene's germline CDR1 is LNHNV and CDR2 YYDKDF (reference sequence). The CDR3 DNA reads TGTGCCACCAGCAGGGGGGCAGGGTCGGGCACTGAAGCTTTCTTT. Translation: CATSRGAGSGTEAFF.

Of note for this clone: The CDR3 ends on some other residue instead of the conserved phenylalanine or tryptophan, so this is likely a read error. The limits of the CDR3 on the DNA are not certain, so only TCRdb's listed CDR3 is given. J is TRBJ2-7 and V is TRBV11-2; the DNA was not used to check the table's D call, TRBD2. The germline V gene has CDR1 SGHAT and CDR2 FQNNGV. The CDR3 extends over 10 residues, inclusive of both ends. The CDR3 is CASSLAGKTP.

V is TRBV6-2 or TRBV6-3 and J is TRBJ2-1, with D tentatively TRBD1 (7 bases). CDR1 is MNHEY, CDR2 SVGEGT, per germline. This CDR3 comprises 12 residues. Trimming left V 2 bases short and J 9 bases short, with 8 bases between. CDR3 residues: CASSYQGGEQFF. The DNA of the CDR3 is TGTGCCAGCAGTTACCAGGGGGGTGAGCAGTTCTTC.

This chain connects TRBV7-6 to TRBJ1-1, with a possible D match to TRBD1 (5 bases). The CDR3 loop spans 14 amino acids. Between the trimmed V and J ends, which lost 0 bases and 3 bases, there was a span of 8 bases. Germline assignment: CDR1 SGHVS and CDR2 FNYEAQ. CDR3 residues: CASSLAFRDTEAFF. The CDR3 DNA follows: TGTGCCAGCAGCTTAGCTTTCAGGGACACTGAAGCTTTCTTT.

The chain carries TRBV21-1 and TRBJ1-5; the DNA was not compared with TRBD1, the D call given in the table. TRBV21-1 is tagged as a pseudogene. This CDR3 region has 16 residues. CDR3 region: CASSKVGRYSNQPQHF. Written as DNA, the CDR3 is TGTGCCAGCAGCAAAGTTGGCAGGTATAGCAATCAGCCCCAGCATTTT.

The chain is built from TRBV5-1 and TRBJ1-1; D might be TRBD1 (5 bases). In germline, CDR1 is SGHRS, CDR2 YFSETQ. The CDR3 covers 15 residues. V lost 3 bases and J 1 base, leaving 13 bases between the germline ends. For the CDR3, the DNA is TGCGCCAGCAGCTCCCTTCCCGGGGGGAACACTGAAGCTTTCTTT. It encodes CASSSLPGGNTEAFF. Based on the CDR3 plus reference TRBV5-1 and TRBJ1-1, the full variable domain is KAGVTQTPRYLIKTRGQQVTLSCSPISGHRSVSWYQQTPGQGLQFLFEYFSETQRNKGNFPGRFSGRQFSNSRSEMNVSTLELGDSALYLCASSSLPGGNTEAFFGQGTRLTVV.

The chain links TRBV5-4 to TRBJ2-1; maybe TRBD2 (6 bases). V lost 4 bases and J lost 6, with 23 bases in between. Germline CDR1 reads SGHNT; CDR2 reads YYREEE (reference sequence). The CDR3 extends over 17 amino acids. CDR3 bases: TGTGCCAGCAGCCCCTCACGGCCGGGACTTGGCACCAATGAGCAGTTCTTC. Residues: CASSPSRPGLGTNEQFF.

This sequence joins TRBV2 and TRBJ2-5, with D perhaps matching TRBD1 (5 bases). Germline values: CDR1 SNHLY, CDR2 FYNNEI. The CDR3 is made up of 13 amino acids. Trimming removed 4 bases at V and 4 bases at J, with 10 bases between. The CDR3 reads CASSAQGGETQYF. The DNA of the CDR3 is TGTGCCAGCAGTGCCCAGGGTGGAGAGACCCAGTACTTC.

The J gene is TRBJ1-2, the V gene TRBV6-5, with 9 bases aligning to TRBD1. The CDR3 contains 15 residues. Per the germline V gene, CDR1 is MNHEY and CDR2 is SVGAGI. Trimming at V came to 5 bases and at J to 4 bases, leaving 8 bases not matched to a gene. The CDR3 is CASSRGGQGSYGYTF. The CDR3 DNA reads as TGTGCCAGCAGTCGGGGGGGACAGGGAAGCTATGGCTACACCTTC.

This clone was detected only a few times. CDR3 protein: CASSLGGEQPQHF. The CDR3 bases are TGTGCCAGCAGCTTGGGCGGGGAACAGCCCCAGCATTTT. The chain links TRBV5-4 to TRBJ1-5; no firm D call. The V end lost 0 bases, the J end lost 7 bases, and 8 bases lay between the germline ends. Germline CDR1 SGHNT, CDR2 YYREEE (reference sequence). The CDR3 loop spans 13 amino acids.

This rearrangement joins TRBV6-6 to TRBJ2-1; 7 bases line up with TRBD1. Germline CDR1 MNHNY, CDR2 SVGAGI (reference sequence). J gave up 10 bases and V 8 bases, and 14 bases lay outside the gene matches. This CDR3 spans 14 amino acids. The CDR3 nucleotides are TGTGCCAGCGACCGACAGGGCCAAATGGGGGAGCAGTTCTTC. This codes for CASDRQGQMGEQFF.

This chain uses TRBV5-6 with TRBJ2-6, with 8 bases that match TRBD2. V dropped 7 bases and J dropped 0; count of bases not matched to a gene: 12. Germline loops: CDR1 SGHDT, CDR2 YYEEEE. CDR3 length: 18 residues. In DNA form, the CDR3 reads TGTGCCAGCGGCCCCCCGGGGGGGGACTACTCTGGGGCCAACGTCCTGACTTTC. It codes for CASGPPGGDYSGANVLTF.

This clone was observed once. This CDR3 reads CASSFSGLAFGEQYF. The CDR3 DNA is TGTGCCAGCAGCTTTTCGGGACTAGCGTTCGGGGAGCAGTACTTC. The chain links TRBV25-1 to TRBJ2-7; TRBD2 aligns across 10 bases. CDR3 length equals 15 residues. The V gene's germline CDR1 is MGHDK and CDR2 SYGVNS. The V gene end was trimmed by 6 bases and the J gene end by 7 bases; junction bases not matched to a gene: 12.

The chain links TRBV4-1 to TRBJ2-1; 9 bases match TRBD2. Looked up from germline, CDR1 is MGHRA and CDR2 is YSYEKL. V shed 4 bases and J 3 bases; nucleotides not matched to a gene: 4. The CDR3 has 15 residues. CDR3 in amino acids: CASSPNSGSYNEQFF. The CDR3 DNA reads as TGCGCCAGCAGCCCAAATAGCGGGAGCTACAATGAGCAGTTCTTC.

This clone is a singleton in its sample. V and J are TRBV28 and TRBJ1-5; 8 nucleotides agree with TRBD1. V trimming: 4 bases; J trimming: 7 bases; junction bases outside the gene matches: 15. Germline V gene sequence: CDR1 MDHEN, CDR2 SYDVKM. The CDR3 contains 17 residues. The CDR3, as DNA: TGTGCCAGCAGTTACCCGTTACAGGGGGGAGCAAGGCAGCCCCAGCATTTT. It yields the protein CASSYPLQGGARQPQHF.

The chain recombines TRBV11-2 with TRBJ2-7; D is uncertain. V dropped 3 bases and J dropped 3 bases, with 6 bases sitting between them. There are 12 residues in the CDR3. Germline lookup yields CDR1 SGHAT and CDR2 FQNNGV. CDR3 in DNA: TGTGCCAGCAGCTTCAACAGCTACGAGCAGTACTTC. Protein product: CASSFNSYEQYF. Supplemented by reference TRBV11-2 and TRBJ2-7, the full variable domain reads EAGVAQSPRYKIIEKRQSVAFWCNPISGHATLYWYQQILGQGPKLLIQFQNNGVVDDSQLPKDRFSAERLKGVDSTLKIQPAKLEDSAVYLCASSFNSYEQYFGPGTRLTVT.

V is TRBV14 and J is TRBJ1-2; 8 bases agree with TRBD1. The CDR3 runs 15 residues. V lost 5 bases to trimming and J lost 4 bases; unmatched junction nucleotides: 9. The V gene's germline CDR1 is SGHDN and CDR2 FVKESK. The CDR3 coding sequence is TGTGCCAGCAGCTCATGGACAGGGTCGACCTATGGCTACACCTTC. Translating it yields CASSSWTGSTYGYTF.